This record looks at one TCR beta chain sequence and its context. The antigen is unknown. This sample stems from a study of T cells in Graves' hyperthyroidism and ophthalmopathy. The study's findings and limits: Blood shared most expanded thyroid clonotypes above 0.001.

CDR3 length: 15 amino acids. Germline V CDR1 and CDR2: DFQATT, SNEGSKA (reference sequence). Trimming removed 0 bases from V and 0 bases from J, with 11 bases in between. Amplification yielded TCR beta CDR3 regions, with RNA transcripts as the source. HTBI primers drove first-round RT-PCR of the TCR CDR3. Each CDR3 protein gets one entry after TCRdb re-called the multiplex PCR reads with MiXCR. The sample includes under 250,000 distinct CDR3 sequences, approximately 23% of them seen just once. The sequenced material came from blood. The receptor was isolated from a woman aged 40-49 years with Graves' ophthalmopathy. This chain joins TRBV20-1 and TRBJ1-1, with D hard to call. In DNA, the CDR3 is TGCAGTGCTAGAGACTGGACTGATGTGAACACTGAAGCTTTCTTT. Translated, it gives CSARDWTDVNTEAFF.